The rows below give T cell receptor beta chains drawn from one sample of a study of blood T cell repertoires in COVID-19. Measured with immunoSEQ multiplex PCR; TCRdb has only the in-frame clones, and not every one. The table has some 340,000 clones, around 83% seen once; the top ten hold about 3%. Sequencing used peripheral blood. The source is a man aged 30 to 39 with active or convalescent COVID-19. Both conserved end residues are part of each CDR3. A D gene is named only where the DNA matches it firmly. Some rows have no size entry. The others give once, few or many, or a class for an expanded clone.

clone size: .
V gene: TRBV29-1
D gene: .
J gene: TRBJ1-2
CDR3 DNA: TGCAGCGTTTCCCCCACGGGGGGGTACGGGTATGGCTACACCTTC
CDR3 protein: CSVSPTGGYGYGYTF

clone size: .
V gene: TRBV27
D gene: TRBD2
J gene: TRBJ2-3
CDR3 DNA: TGTGCCAGCAGTTCCCGTCCGGGACTAGCGACAGATACGCAGTATTTT
CDR3 protein: CASSSRPGLATDTQYF

clone size: .
V gene: TRBV6-5
D gene: .
J gene: TRBJ2-7
CDR3 DNA: TGTGCCAGCAGGGGGGCCGGTGCGGCCGAGCAGTACTTC
CDR3 protein: CASRGAGAAEQYF

clone size: .
V gene: TRBV6-1
D gene: .
J gene: TRBJ2-6
CDR3 DNA: TGTGCCAGCAGTGAAGACAGCTCTGGGGCCAACGTCCTGACTTTC
CDR3 protein: CASSEDSSGANVLTF

clone size: once
V gene: TRBV3-1/TRBV3-2
D gene: .
J gene: TRBJ2-3
CDR3 DNA: TGTGCCAGCAGCTCCGACTTTGGTACGCAGTATTTT
CDR3 protein: CASSSDFGTQYF

clone size: few
V gene: TRBV5-4
D gene: .
J gene: TRBJ2-7
CDR3 DNA: TGTGCCAGCAGCTCGCCGGGGTTCTACGAGCAGTACTTC
CDR3 protein: CASSSPGFYEQYF

clone size: few
V gene: TRBV4-1
D gene: .
J gene: TRBJ1-4
CDR3 DNA: TGCGCCAGCAGCACCCCTACAGGGCGCAAGGGGGAAAAACTGTTTTTT
CDR3 protein: CASSTPTGRKGEKLFF

clone size: .
V gene: TRBV28
D gene: .
J gene: TRBJ2-5
CDR3 DNA: TGTGCCAGCTTCGGGACACCCCAAGAGACCCAGTACTTC
CDR3 protein: CASFGTPQETQYF

clone size: .
V gene: TRBV12-3/TRBV12-4
D gene: .
J gene: TRBJ2-7
CDR3 DNA: TGTGCCAGCAAAGGGGCTGCCTACGAGCAGTACTTC
CDR3 protein: CASKGAAYEQYF

clone size: .
V gene: TRBV29-1
D gene: .
J gene: TRBJ2-1
CDR3 DNA: TGCAGCGTTGGATCCTACGTCTCTACTAGCCGGTCCTACAATGAGCAGTTCTTC
CDR3 protein: CSVGSYVSTSRSYNEQFF

clone size: once
V gene: TRBV11-3
D gene: .
J gene: TRBJ2-2
CDR3 DNA: TGTGCCAGCAGCCGGGGGACCGGGGAGCTGTTTTTT
CDR3 protein: CASSRGTGELFF

clone size: .
V gene: TRBV5-8
D gene: .
J gene: TRBJ2-5
CDR3 DNA: TGTGCCAGCCAGGCAGGGACAAGCCTCCAAGAGACCCAGTACTTC
CDR3 protein: CASQAGTSLQETQYF

clone size: .
V gene: TRBV6-4
D gene: TRBD1
J gene: TRBJ2-2
CDR3 DNA: TGTGCCAGCAGAAGACAGGGGGCAGGAGGGGAGCTGTTTTTT
CDR3 protein: CASRRQGAGGELFF

clone size: .
V gene: TRBV29-1
D gene: TRBD2
J gene: TRBJ2-7
CDR3 DNA: TGCAGCGTTAGGGGACTAGCGGGCCTCCAAGACTTC
CDR3 protein: CSVRGLAGLQDF

clone size: .
V gene: TRBV9
D gene: TRBD2
J gene: TRBJ2-1
CDR3 DNA: TGTGCCAGCAGCTTAAACGGCGGGAGCTCCTACAATGAGCAGTTCTTC
CDR3 protein: CASSLNGGSSYNEQFF

clone size: .
V gene: TRBV10-3
D gene: .
J gene: TRBJ1-1
CDR3 DNA: TGTGCCATCGGGGGGGTTATGAACACTGAAGCTTTCTTT
CDR3 protein: CAIGGVMNTEAFF

clone size: .
V gene: TRBV7-6
D gene: .
J gene: TRBJ1-3
CDR3 DNA: TGTGCCAGCAGCTTACGGGGAGGACACTCTGGAAACACCATATATTTT
CDR3 protein: CASSLRGGHSGNTIYF

clone size: .
V gene: TRBV6-6
D gene: TRBD1
J gene: TRBJ1-2
CDR3 DNA: TGTGCCAGCAGTTCCTCTGGACAGGAGGGCTACACCTTC
CDR3 protein: CASSSSGQEGYTF

clone size: .
V gene: TRBV3-1/TRBV3-2
D gene: .
J gene: TRBJ1-4
CDR3 DNA: TGTGCCAGCAGCCCCGGAGGGAAACTGTTTTTT
CDR3 protein: CASSPGGKLFF

clone size: .
V gene: TRBV6-2/TRBV6-3
D gene: .
J gene: TRBJ2-2
CDR3 DNA: TGTGCCAGCAGCCACCGGGGTGGGGAGCTGTTTTTT
CDR3 protein: CASSHRGGELFF

clone size: once
V gene: TRBV4-2
D gene: .
J gene: TRBJ2-7
CDR3 DNA: TGTGCCAGCAGCCAAGTGGCCTCCTACGAGCAGTACTTC
CDR3 protein: CASSQVASYEQYF

clone size: once
V gene: TRBV19
D gene: TRBD2
J gene: TRBJ2-1
CDR3 DNA: TGTGCCAGTAAAGGGGTAGCGGGAGGGCCATGGGAGCAGTTCTTC
CDR3 protein: CASKGVAGGPWEQFF

clone size: .
V gene: TRBV14
D gene: .
J gene: TRBJ1-2
CDR3 DNA: TGTGCCAGCAGCCAACTAACAGAGACATATGGCTACACCTTC
CDR3 protein: CASSQLTETYGYTF

clone size: .
V gene: TRBV27
D gene: TRBD2
J gene: TRBJ2-1
CDR3 DNA: TGTGCCAGCAGTTTATCAGCTAGCGGGAGCGATGAGCAGTTCTTC
CDR3 protein: CASSLSASGSDEQFF

clone size: .
V gene: TRBV19
D gene: TRBD1
J gene: TRBJ1-2
CDR3 DNA: TGTGCCAGTGGCCACCTCCGGGGACAGGGGGCGCAGGGCTACACCTTC
CDR3 protein: CASGHLRGQGAQGYTF

clone size: .
V gene: TRBV27
D gene: TRBD2
J gene: TRBJ2-5
CDR3 DNA: TGTGCCAGCAGTCCCTGGACTAGCGGGAGGGCAGGAGAGACCCAGTACTTC
CDR3 protein: CASSPWTSGRAGETQYF

clone size: .
V gene: TRBV4-3
D gene: TRBD2
J gene: TRBJ2-1
CDR3 DNA: TGCGCCAGCAGCCCGGGACTAGCGGGTTACAATGAGCAGTTCTTC
CDR3 protein: CASSPGLAGYNEQFF

clone size: once
V gene: TRBV30
D gene: .
J gene: TRBJ2-5
CDR3 DNA: TGTGCCTGGAGACGAAGTCGGGAGACCCAGTACTTC
CDR3 protein: CAWRRSRETQYF

clone size: .
V gene: TRBV11-2
D gene: TRBD2
J gene: TRBJ2-1
CDR3 DNA: TGTGCCAGCTCCCCGTTTGCGGGAGCGTACAATGAGCAGTTCTTC
CDR3 protein: CASSPFAGAYNEQFF

clone size: .
V gene: TRBV5-4
D gene: TRBD2
J gene: TRBJ2-3
CDR3 DNA: TGTGCCAGCAGCTTGGCTAGCGGAGGAACAGATACGCAGTATTTT
CDR3 protein: CASSLASGGTDTQYF

clone size: once
V gene: TRBV4-2
D gene: TRBD2
J gene: TRBJ2-1
CDR3 DNA: TGTGCCAGCAGCCCCTTTTCTAGCGGAGTCTCATACAATGAGCAGTTCTTC
CDR3 protein: CASSPFSSGVSYNEQFF

clone size: .
V gene: TRBV7-9
D gene: TRBD1
J gene: TRBJ1-4
CDR3 DNA: TGTGCCAGCAGCTCGGACAGGGGAAAACTGTTTTTT
CDR3 protein: CASSSDRGKLFF

clone size: .
V gene: TRBV24-1
D gene: .
J gene: TRBJ2-1
CDR3 DNA: TGTGCCACCAGTGAACATGCAGGGGCGTCGTACAATGAGCAGTTCTTC
CDR3 protein: CATSEHAGASYNEQFF